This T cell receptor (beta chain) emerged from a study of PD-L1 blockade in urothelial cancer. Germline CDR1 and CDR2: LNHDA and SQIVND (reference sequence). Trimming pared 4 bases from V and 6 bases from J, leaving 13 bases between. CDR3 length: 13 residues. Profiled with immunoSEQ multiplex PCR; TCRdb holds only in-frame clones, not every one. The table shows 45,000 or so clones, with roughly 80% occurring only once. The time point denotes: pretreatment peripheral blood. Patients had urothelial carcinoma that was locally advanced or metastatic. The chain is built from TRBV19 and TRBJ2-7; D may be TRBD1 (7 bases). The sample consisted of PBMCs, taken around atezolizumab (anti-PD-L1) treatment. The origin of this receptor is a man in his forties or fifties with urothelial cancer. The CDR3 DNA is TGTGCCAGTAGTACCAGACAGGGACTCGAGCAGTACGTC. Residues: CASSTRQGLEQYV.